These T cell receptor beta chains were read from a single sample in a study of blood T cell repertoires in COVID-19. Assay used: immunoSEQ multiplex PCR; TCRdb lists only in-frame clones, some missing. Of under 250,000 clones in the sample, more than 80% are singletons; the top ten hold roughly 1.8%. The sample was PBMCs or T cells enriched from blood (not recorded which). All receptors derive from a man in his sixties who had recovered from COVID-19. Each CDR3 is given with its conserved first and last residue. Fields, in order: clone size, J gene, V gene, D gene, CDR3 protein, CDR3 DNA. The D gene is left open where the match is weak. The size of a clone is reported for some rows only, either as once, few or many, or as a class for expanded clones.

clone_size: few; j_call: TRBJ1-1; v_call: TRBV12-3/TRBV12-4; d_call: NA; cdr3_aa: CASSLLENTEAFF; cdr3_nt: TGTGCCAGCAGTTTATTAGAGAACACTGAAGCTTTCTTT
clone_size: NA; j_call: TRBJ2-1; v_call: TRBV7-7; d_call: TRBD2; cdr3_aa: CASSLETSGGKQFF; cdr3_nt: TGTGCTAGCAGCTTAGAAACTAGCGGGGGGAAGCAGTTCTTC
clone_size: NA; j_call: TRBJ2-7; v_call: TRBV28; d_call: NA; cdr3_aa: CASSLWAVRLEQYF; cdr3_nt: TGTGCCAGCAGTTTATGGGCGGTTCGGCTCGAGCAGTACTTC
clone_size: NA; j_call: TRBJ1-2; v_call: TRBV7-6; d_call: TRBD1; cdr3_aa: CASSLAAGQGRYGYTF; cdr3_nt: TGTGCCAGCAGCTTAGCAGCGGGACAGGGGCGGTATGGCTACACCTTC
clone_size: once; j_call: TRBJ2-7; v_call: TRBV6-5; d_call: NA; cdr3_aa: CASSYIDTGFGHEQYF; cdr3_nt: TGTGCCAGCAGTTACATTGATACAGGGTTCGGCCACGAGCAGTACTTC
clone_size: NA; j_call: TRBJ1-2; v_call: TRBV19; d_call: TRBD1; cdr3_aa: CASSIFSRDSPNYGYTF; cdr3_nt: TGTGCCAGTAGTATATTTTCCAGGGACAGCCCTAACTATGGCTACACCTTC
clone_size: NA; j_call: TRBJ2-5; v_call: TRBV24-1; d_call: TRBD2; cdr3_aa: CATSDPGLAGGLWETQYF; cdr3_nt: TGTGCCACCAGTGACCCGGGACTAGCGGGGGGGCTGTGGGAGACCCAGTACTTC
clone_size: NA; j_call: TRBJ1-6; v_call: TRBV12-5; d_call: TRBD1; cdr3_aa: CASGKTGPYNSPLHF; cdr3_nt: TGTGCTAGTGGAAAGACAGGGCCCTATAATTCACCCCTCCACTTT
clone_size: NA; j_call: TRBJ1-1; v_call: TRBV5-1; d_call: NA; cdr3_aa: CASSWGENTEAFF; cdr3_nt: TGCGCCAGCAGCTGGGGGGAGAACACTGAAGCTTTCTTT
clone_size: NA; j_call: TRBJ2-5; v_call: TRBV4-3; d_call: TRBD2; cdr3_aa: CASSQEGRGELQETQYF; cdr3_nt: TGCGCCAGCAGCCAAGAGGGTCGGGGGGAGCTCCAAGAGACCCAGTACTTC
clone_size: NA; j_call: TRBJ1-3; v_call: TRBV11-3; d_call: TRBD1; cdr3_aa: CASSPDRGPGNTIYF; cdr3_nt: TGTGCCAGCAGCCCAGACAGGGGGCCTGGAAACACCATATATTTT
clone_size: NA; j_call: TRBJ1-6; v_call: TRBV27; d_call: NA; cdr3_aa: CASSKLQGSSYNSPLHF; cdr3_nt: TGTGCCAGCAGTAAATTGCAGGGGAGCTCCTATAATTCACCCCTCCACTTT
clone_size: NA; j_call: TRBJ2-3; v_call: TRBV7-9; d_call: NA; cdr3_aa: CASSLVGGSDTQYF; cdr3_nt: TGTGCCAGCAGCTTAGTGGGGGGTTCAGATACGCAGTATTTT
clone_size: NA; j_call: TRBJ2-6; v_call: TRBV3-1/TRBV3-2; d_call: NA; cdr3_aa: CASSQGGGANVLTF; cdr3_nt: TGTGCCAGCAGCCAGGGGGGTGGGGCCAACGTCCTGACTTTC
clone_size: NA; j_call: TRBJ2-6; v_call: TRBV6-1; d_call: NA; cdr3_aa: CASSETGIAGANVLTF; cdr3_nt: TGTGCCAGCAGTGAAACAGGGATCGCTGGGGCCAACGTCCTGACTTTC
clone_size: NA; j_call: TRBJ1-2; v_call: TRBV4-3; d_call: TRBD1; cdr3_aa: CASSQLDRGYGYTF; cdr3_nt: TGCGCCAGCAGCCAACTGGACAGGGGCTATGGCTACACCTTC
clone_size: few; j_call: TRBJ1-1; v_call: TRBV11-2; d_call: NA; cdr3_aa: CASSLVVWSQGEAFF; cdr3_nt: TGTGCCAGCAGCTTAGTCGTATGGAGTCAAGGTGAAGCTTTCTTT
clone_size: NA; j_call: TRBJ2-3; v_call: TRBV7-2; d_call: TRBD1; cdr3_aa: CASSSRTGGRDTQYF; cdr3_nt: TGTGCCAGCAGCTCCAGGACAGGGGGAAGAGATACGCAGTATTTT
clone_size: NA; j_call: TRBJ2-1; v_call: TRBV12-3/TRBV12-4; d_call: TRBD2; cdr3_aa: CASAGLDSNEQFF; cdr3_nt: TGTGCCAGTGCGGGACTAGATAGCAATGAGCAGTTCTTC
clone_size: NA; j_call: TRBJ1-1; v_call: TRBV6-5; d_call: TRBD1; cdr3_aa: CASSSDRRSTEAFF; cdr3_nt: TGTGCCAGCAGTTCGGACAGGAGGAGCACTGAAGCTTTCTTT
clone_size: NA; j_call: TRBJ1-2; v_call: TRBV7-8; d_call: NA; cdr3_aa: CASSYDMGYGYTF; cdr3_nt: TGTGCCAGCAGCTACGACATGGGCTATGGCTACACCTTC
clone_size: NA; j_call: TRBJ1-3; v_call: TRBV12-3/TRBV12-4; d_call: TRBD1; cdr3_aa: CASGTGQGNTIYF; cdr3_nt: TGTGCCAGCGGAACGGGACAGGGAAACACCATATATTTT
clone_size: NA; j_call: TRBJ2-2; v_call: TRBV19; d_call: NA; cdr3_aa: CASSIETTTGELFF; cdr3_nt: TGTGCCAGTAGTATCGAGACAACTACCGGGGAGCTGTTTTTT
clone_size: NA; j_call: TRBJ2-7; v_call: TRBV19; d_call: TRBD1; cdr3_aa: CASSIDRDYEQYF; cdr3_nt: TGTGCCAGTAGTATCGACAGGGACTACGAGCAGTACTTC
clone_size: NA; j_call: TRBJ2-7; v_call: TRBV5-1; d_call: TRBD2; cdr3_aa: CASSPGLAGGLTSYEQYF; cdr3_nt: TGCGCCAGCAGCCCGGGACTAGCGGGGGGGCTAACCTCCTACGAGCAGTACTTC
clone_size: NA; j_call: TRBJ2-1; v_call: TRBV6-5; d_call: NA; cdr3_aa: CAIRGDYNEQFF; cdr3_nt: TGTGCCATTCGGGGTGACTACAATGAGCAGTTCTTC
clone_size: NA; j_call: TRBJ2-3; v_call: TRBV24-1; d_call: NA; cdr3_aa: CATSDSYTDTQYF; cdr3_nt: TGTGCCACCAGTGACTCTTACACAGATACGCAGTATTTT
clone_size: few; j_call: TRBJ2-1; v_call: TRBV6-1; d_call: TRBD1; cdr3_aa: CASSDALDRDEQFF; cdr3_nt: TGTGCCAGCAGTGACGCGCTAGACAGGGATGAGCAGTTCTTC
clone_size: NA; j_call: TRBJ2-2; v_call: TRBV7-9; d_call: TRBD2; cdr3_aa: CASSLSGGRGTGELFF; cdr3_nt: TGTGCCAGCAGCTTGAGCGGGGGGCGCGGCACCGGGGAGCTGTTTTTT
clone_size: NA; j_call: TRBJ1-6; v_call: TRBV7-2; d_call: TRBD1; cdr3_aa: CASSFFRQGKSPLHF; cdr3_nt: TGTGCCAGCAGCTTTTTCCGACAGGGCAAATCACCCCTCCACTTT
clone_size: NA; j_call: TRBJ2-7; v_call: TRBV27; d_call: TRBD1; cdr3_aa: CASKLTGFDEQYF; cdr3_nt: TGTGCCAGCAAACTGACAGGGTTCGACGAGCAGTACTTC
clone_size: NA; j_call: TRBJ1-4; v_call: TRBV5-1; d_call: TRBD1; cdr3_aa: CASSLQGDEKLFF; cdr3_nt: TGCGCCAGCAGCTTGCAGGGGGATGAAAAACTGTTTTTT
clone_size: few; j_call: TRBJ2-2; v_call: TRBV27; d_call: NA; cdr3_aa: CASSRGTTNTGELFF; cdr3_nt: TGTGCCAGCAGTAGGGGGACTACGAACACCGGGGAGCTGTTTTTT
clone_size: NA; j_call: TRBJ1-5; v_call: TRBV7-9; d_call: TRBD1; cdr3_aa: CASSLGQFEPQHF; cdr3_nt: TGTGCCAGCAGCTTGGGACAGTTCGAGCCCCAGCATTTT
clone_size: NA; j_call: TRBJ1-2; v_call: TRBV6-1; d_call: NA; cdr3_aa: CASSEDVRRNYGYTF; cdr3_nt: TGTGCCAGCAGTGAAGATGTCAGAAGAAACTATGGCTACACCTTC
clone_size: NA; j_call: TRBJ2-2; v_call: TRBV11-2; d_call: NA; cdr3_aa: CASRRGIGELFF; cdr3_nt: TGTGCCAGCAGGCGAGGGATCGGGGAGCTGTTTTTT
clone_size: NA; j_call: TRBJ2-7; v_call: TRBV28; d_call: TRBD2; cdr3_aa: CASIPSGGFSYEQYF; cdr3_nt: TGTGCCAGCATCCCGAGCGGGGGCTTCTCCTACGAGCAGTACTTC
clone_size: NA; j_call: TRBJ1-1; v_call: TRBV5-5; d_call: TRBD1; cdr3_aa: CASSEITGVNTEAFF; cdr3_nt: TGTGCCAGCAGCGAGATAACAGGGGTGAACACTGAAGCTTTCTTT
clone_size: once; j_call: TRBJ2-5; v_call: TRBV30; d_call: NA; cdr3_aa: CAWSVTEETQYF; cdr3_nt: TGTGCCTGGAGTGTGACTGAAGAGACCCAGTACTTC
clone_size: NA; j_call: TRBJ2-5; v_call: TRBV7-9; d_call: NA; cdr3_aa: CASSFPRLGRETQYF; cdr3_nt: TGTGCCAGCAGCTTTCCCCGGTTAGGGAGGGAGACCCAGTACTTC
clone_size: NA; j_call: TRBJ2-1; v_call: TRBV18; d_call: TRBD2; cdr3_aa: CASSPPGLAGEEQFF; cdr3_nt: TGTGCCAGCTCACCACCGGGACTAGCGGGGGAAGAGCAGTTCTTC
clone_size: NA; j_call: TRBJ1-2; v_call: TRBV20-1; d_call: TRBD1; cdr3_aa: CSAGGTGQVGYGYTF; cdr3_nt: TGCAGTGCTGGTGGGACAGGCCAAGTCGGGTATGGCTACACCTTC
clone_size: NA; j_call: TRBJ1-5; v_call: TRBV19; d_call: NA; cdr3_aa: CASRETRGNQPQHF; cdr3_nt: TGTGCCAGTAGGGAAACGCGAGGGAATCAGCCCCAGCATTTT